This T cell receptor beta chain was observed in a study of cytomegalovirus exposure and HLA in healthy donors. Study-level findings and limits: About 87% or about 30% of the time was how often most TCR beta V segments were productive, according to an earlier analysis. Later analysis revealed greater clonal expansion in HLA-associated TCR beta chains than in equally common others. Analysis was carried out at a later point, and it linked a missense DCLRE1C variant to TCR beta V- and J-gene trimming. The study flagged roughly 160 TCR beta chains as cytomegalovirus-associated.

Use of 60 Vbeta and 13 Jbeta primers characterized the PCR. The protocol was immunoSEQ multiplex PCR, while the TCRdb copy is restricted to in-frame clones and leaves out a portion. The sample lists roughly 220,000 clones; approximately 70% were seen once. The CDR3 extends over 19 amino acids. V trimming: 4 bases; J trimming: 2 bases; junction bases outside the gene matches: 16. From germline, CDR1 is SGDLS and CDR2 YYNGEE. This clone appeared once. Its antigen is currently unknown. The chain is built from TRBV9 and TRBJ2-3; 10 bases line up with TRBD2. This sequence originates from a man aged 35 to 55 in good health and CMV-seropositive. Sequencing was carried out using PBMCs. For the CDR3, the DNA is TGTGCCAGCAGCCCCCGTGTGGGAGCGGGGGGGCCATACACAGATACGCAGTATTTT. Translated, it gives CASSPRVGAGGPYTDTQYF.